The following is a TCR beta chain sequence with its context. TCRdb's copy holds only in-frame clones and misses some; the assay was immunoSEQ multiplex PCR. The repertoire holds about 50,000 clones, with around 98% as singletons. The data were taken from a study of siplizumab effects on memory and regulatory T cells. The trim removed 2 bases at V and 6 bases at J, leaving 8 bases unmatched. Germline V gene sequence: CDR1 PRHDT, CDR2 FYEKMQ (reference sequence). The CDR3 has 16 residues. The rearrangement links TRBV13 to TRBJ1-2, with TRBD1 identical over 11 bases. The sample comprised naive CD8+ T cells sorted from blood. This sequence was found in a human donor in good health. CDR3 bases: TGTGCCAGCAGCTTAACCGGGACAGGGGGTAAAAATGGCTACACCTTC. Its translation: CASSLTGTGGKNGYTF. Full variable domain (remainder filled in from reference TRBV13 and TRBJ1-2): AAGVIQSPRHLIKEKRETATLKCYPIPRHDTVYWYQQGPGQDPQFLISFYEKMQSDKGSIPDRFSAQQFSDYHSELNMSSLELGDSALYFCASSLTGTGGKNGYTFGSGTRLTVV.